The clone carrying this T cell receptor (beta chain) was detected only a few times. What it binds is unknown. This record comes from a study of CD8+ T cells in alopecia areata. This sample's treatment: oral pan-JAK inhibitor, 5-10 mg twice daily. TCR sequencing used cDNA made by reverse transcription of extracted RNA. The assay was immunoSEQ multiplex PCR, and TCRdb's table has in-frame clones only and misses some. This table has 90,000 to 150,000 clones, more than 40% appearing once. General observations from the study: Many expanded lesional clones persisted in scalp and blood during tofacitinib treatment. Clonality in the scalp and expanded CD8+ clones ranked among the top 100 were significantly decreased by tofacitinib. It was less clear whether patients shared TCRs than it was in mice, possibly because of HLA. As there was one nonresponder, how baseline CD8+ expansion relates to response remains uncertain.

The TCR comes from a human donor with alopecia areata. The source was CD4+ T cells sorted from blood, collected at week 4, from a patient treated with tofacitinib.

The CDR3 sequence: CASSQGTGGLDIQYF. In DNA, the CDR3 is TGTGCCAGCAGCCAAGGGACAGGGGGCTTGGACATTCAGTACTTC. V gene TRBV14 combines with J gene TRBJ2-4; the match to TRBD1 covers 11 bases. V was clipped by 1 base and J by 8 bases; unmatched bases: 4. Germline V gene sequence: CDR1 SGHDN, CDR2 FVKESK. This CDR3 contains 15 residues.